This T cell receptor (beta chain) appears in the sequencing data of a study of T-cell memory formation after mild COVID-19. Study-wide results and limits: Clones that contracted from day 15 to 85 had balanced CD4/CD8; later expanders were CD4+ biased.

Using constant-segment primers, 5'RACE produced TCR alpha and TCR beta cDNA libraries carrying sample barcodes and UMIs. TCRdb itself ran the 5' RACE reads through MiXCR, one entry per CDR3 protein. The sample gives about 470,000 distinct CDR3 sequences, nearly 25% of which show up once; under 15% is in the top ten. In regard to this clonotype: What it binds is unknown.

Trimming pared 6 bases from V and 7 bases from J, leaving 3 bases between. Germline V gene data show CDR1 as MNHEY and CDR2 as SVGEGT. This CDR3 is 10 amino acids long. The chain is built from TRBV6-2 or TRBV6-3 and TRBJ2-2, with D unclear. The sample consisted of PBMCs or a T cell subset sorted from them (not recorded which). The sequence came from an adult woman who had mild COVID-19 (a few samples of this study predate the infection). Cell type and time point are not known. The CDR3 sequence: CASRNGELFF. CDR3 DNA: TGTGCCAGCAGGAACGGGGAGCTGTTTTTT.